These T cell receptor beta chains were read from a single sample in a study of cytomegalovirus exposure and HLA in healthy donors. TCRdb's table, derived via immunoSEQ multiplex PCR, lists solely in-frame clones and lacks some. This table has over 200,000 clones, 88% appearing once. Sequencing used PBMCs. Receptors were obtained from a young woman in good health and CMV-seronegative. Each CDR3 is given with its conserved first and last residue. A D gene is named only where the DNA matches it firmly. Some rows have no size entry. The others give once, few or many, or a class for an expanded clone.

TRBV2	TRBJ1-2	.	.	TGTGCCAGCAGGACCGCGGACAGCTTCTATGGCTACACCTTC	CASRTADSFYGYTF
TRBV5-6	TRBJ2-7	.	.	TGTGCCAGCAGCCCAGCAACCGGGACGGGAGACGGTTACGAGCAGTACTTC	CASSPATGTGDGYEQYF
TRBV5-8	TRBJ1-2	.	.	TGTGCCAGCAGCTCCCATGCCAGGGGAAGGAACTATGGCTACACCTTC	CASSSHARGRNYGYTF
TRBV4-3	TRBJ2-2	once	.	TGCGCCAGCAGCCAATGGGCGGGACGAACCGGGGAGCTGTTTTTT	CASSQWAGRTGELFF
TRBV6-1	TRBJ2-3	.	TRBD2	TGTGCCAGCAGTGAACTAGCGGGGGCCACAGATACGCAGTATTTT	CASSELAGATDTQYF
TRBV7-9	TRBJ2-7	once	.	TGTGCCAGCAGCACGAACATTGCTTTTTACGAGCAGTACTTC	CASSTNIAFYEQYF
TRBV18	TRBJ2-5	few	TRBD1	TGTGCCAGCTCATCGGGACAGGGGCAAGAGACCCAGTACTTC	CASSSGQGQETQYF
TRBV4-3	TRBJ2-1	.	.	TGCGCCAGCAGCCAAGACGTGGGGCCCTACAATGAGCAGTTCTTC	CASSQDVGPYNEQFF
TRBV6-5	TRBJ2-1	.	.	TGTGCCACCCGACTGGGGGGAGCCTACAATGAGCAGTTCTTC	CATRLGGAYNEQFF
TRBV7-2	TRBJ2-4	.	.	TGTGCCAGCAGCTTCGGGTCAGGCAGGGGACAAAACATTCAGTACTTC	CASSFGSGRGQNIQYF
TRBV21-1	TRBJ1-1	.	.	TGTGCCACCATCTTTGGGGGGGCTACTGAAGCTTTCTTT	CATIFGGATEAFF
TRBV7-9	TRBJ1-2	.	.	TGTGCCAGCAGCCGTGAAGGGGGTTTGGGCTACACCTTC	CASSREGGLGYTF
TRBV7-9	TRBJ2-1	.	.	TGTGCCAGCAGCTCTAGCGTCATCACCTACAATGAGCAGTTCTTC	CASSSSVITYNEQFF
TRBV28	TRBJ1-5	.	.	TGTGCCAGCAGTCCTACCGGGGAGGGAAGATATCAGCCCCAGCATTTT	CASSPTGEGRYQPQHF
TRBV30	TRBJ2-2	.	TRBD2	TGTGCCTGGAGTGGGACTAGCCGAAACACCGGGGAGCTGTTTTTT	CAWSGTSRNTGELFF
TRBV27	TRBJ1-2	.	.	TGTGCCAGCAGTTGGCAACAGGGCAACTATGGCTACACCTTC	CASSWQQGNYGYTF
TRBV19	TRBJ1-1	.	.	TGTGCCAGTAGTTCGTGGGAGACTGAAGCTTTCTTT	CASSSWETEAFF
TRBV10-3	TRBJ2-5	.	.	TGTGCCATCAGTGAGTCGATTCCGGGGGTGGGAGAGACCCAGTACTTC	CAISESIPGVGETQYF
TRBV9	TRBJ2-1	.	.	TGTGCCAGCAGCGAATCGGACATAACAAATGAGCAGTTCTTC	CASSESDITNEQFF
TRBV2	TRBJ1-3	.	.	TGTGCCAGCAGTGAAAGGGGTCTGGGGAAGGGAAACACCATATATTTT	CASSERGLGKGNTIYF
TRBV5-1	TRBJ2-7	.	.	TGCGCCAGCAGCTTGGCCCCTATCCGGGACACCACCTACGAGCAGTACTTC	CASSLAPIRDTTYEQYF
TRBV5-4	TRBJ1-2	.	.	TGTGCCAGCAGCTCCGGACAAACTAACTATGGCTACACCTTC	CASSSGQTNYGYTF
TRBV19	TRBJ2-2	.	TRBD2	TGTGCCAGTAGTACCAGCGGGAGCGGTACCGGGGAGCTGTTTTTT	CASSTSGSGTGELFF
TRBV4-1	TRBJ2-2	.	.	TGCGCCAGCAGCCGGACACCCGGGGAGCTGTTTTTT	CASSRTPGELFF
TRBV5-1	TRBJ2-3	.	.	TGCGCCAGCAGGTTAACTAGCAGGGGGACAGATACGCAGTATTTT	CASRLTSRGTDTQYF
TRBV6-1	TRBJ2-7	few	.	TGTGCCAGCAGACACAGGGAGTCCTACGAGCAGTACTTC	CASRHRESYEQYF
TRBV19	TRBJ1-5	.	.	TGTGCCACCCAACCTAGGCCAGGGCGACAGCCCCAGCATTTT	CATQPRPGRQPQHF
TRBV4-3	TRBJ2-2	once	TRBD1	TGCGCCAGCAGCCAAGATCGGACAGGGGGCCGGAACACCGGGGAGCTGTTTTTT	CASSQDRTGGRNTGELFF
TRBV7-3	TRBJ1-1	.	.	TGTGCCAGCAGCTTAAATCGACCAGGTCCTTTCACTGAAGCTTTCTTT	CASSLNRPGPFTEAFF
TRBV4-1	TRBJ2-1	.	.	TGCGCCAGCAGCCAGTATTTTCTGAGGGATGAGGTGAGCAATGAGCAGTTCTTC	CASSQYFLRDEVSNEQFF
TRBV7-8	TRBJ1-5	.	.	TGTGCCAGCAGCCGGGAGAATCAGCCCCAGCATTTT	CASSRENQPQHF
TRBV2	TRBJ2-7	.	.	TGTGCCAGCACTCTCTTCCAGGGTAATTCCTACGAGCAGTACTTC	CASTLFQGNSYEQYF
TRBV2	TRBJ2-3	.	TRBD2	TGTGCCAGCAGTGAAGCTAGCGGGAGGGCCACAGATACGCAGTATTTT	CASSEASGRATDTQYF
TRBV11-1	TRBJ2-7	.	TRBD1	TGTGCCAGCAGCTTTGAACTTCCGGGACAGAGTCTTTACGAGCAGTACTTC	CASSFELPGQSLYEQYF
TRBV5-1	TRBJ1-3	.	.	TGCGCCAGCAGCTTGGGGGGCGGTCGAAACACCATATATTTT	CASSLGGGRNTIYF
TRBV19	TRBJ2-5	.	TRBD2	TGTGCCAGTAGTATAAGGGGCAGGACTAGCGGGATCCGCCAAGAGACCCAGTACTTC	CASSIRGRTSGIRQETQYF
TRBV2	TRBJ2-2	.	.	TGTGCCAGCAGTGAAGAGGGGGTCGGAGGCGGGGAGCTGTTTTTT	CASSEEGVGGGELFF
TRBV9	TRBJ2-4	.	.	TGTGCCAGCAGCCCTGGGGAGGTCTTCATGATTCAGTACTTC	CASSPGEVFMIQYF
TRBV5-1	TRBJ2-1	.	TRBD1	TGCGCCAGCAGAAGCCAGACAGGGGGCAACAATGAGCAGTTCTTC	CASRSQTGGNNEQFF
TRBV7-9	TRBJ1-1	.	.	TGTGCCAGCAGTTTTGCGGGGGTCACTGAAGCTTTCTTT	CASSFAGVTEAFF
TRBV10-3	TRBJ2-2	once	.	TGTGCCATCAGTGAGTTGGACAGTTCAAGCGGGGAGCTGTTTTTT	CAISELDSSSGELFF
TRBV30	TRBJ1-2	.	TRBD1	TGTGCCTGGAGATCAGGGGGTCCCTATGGCTACACCTTC	CAWRSGGPYGYTF
TRBV2	TRBJ1-3	.	.	TGTGCCAGCAGTGAAGCTGAAGGGGCTGGAAACACCATATATTTT	CASSEAEGAGNTIYF
TRBV4-1	TRBJ1-2	few	TRBD1	TGCGCCAGCAGCCAACCCAGGGGGATAAGCGGCTACACCTTC	CASSQPRGISGYTF
TRBV6-5	TRBJ1-2	.	.	TGTGCCAGCAGCCCAACAGCTACCTATGGCTACACCTTC	CASSPTATYGYTF
TRBV2	TRBJ2-7	.	TRBD2	TGTGCCAGCAGTGAAACTAGCGGGAGTTTCAACGAGCAGTACTTC	CASSETSGSFNEQYF
TRBV5-6	TRBJ2-7	.	TRBD1	TGTGCCAGCAGTTTGGGGACAGCCGCCTACGAGCAGTACTTC	CASSLGTAAYEQYF